This T cell receptor (beta chain) was retrieved from a study of cytomegalovirus exposure and HLA in healthy donors. As for the study in general: In an early release, HLA-typed donors contributed some 82 million unique TCR sequences. Notes on the study in general: Reported performance of the classifier showed diagnosis of cytomegalovirus status with high specificity and sensitivity.

This PCR relied on a set of 60 Vbeta primers and 13 Jbeta primers. Generated by immunoSEQ multiplex PCR, the TCRdb table keeps only in-frame clones and is missing some. In the table there are around 160,000 clones, around 63% of which are singletons. As regards this clone: Its antigen is undetermined.

CDR1 is MNHEY, CDR2 SVGAGI, per germline. The V gene end was trimmed by 6 bases and the J gene end by 3 bases; junction bases not matched to a gene: 5. The CDR3 consists of 15 residues. This clonotype originated in a woman between 18 and 29 years old in good health and CMV-seropositive. Sequencing was performed on PBMCs. V usage is TRBV6-5 and J usage is TRBJ1-5; 10 bases are shared with TRBD1. This CDR3 reads CASRPGTGDNQPQHF. CDR3 coding DNA: TGTGCCAGCAGACCCGGGACAGGGGACAATCAGCCCCAGCATTTT.